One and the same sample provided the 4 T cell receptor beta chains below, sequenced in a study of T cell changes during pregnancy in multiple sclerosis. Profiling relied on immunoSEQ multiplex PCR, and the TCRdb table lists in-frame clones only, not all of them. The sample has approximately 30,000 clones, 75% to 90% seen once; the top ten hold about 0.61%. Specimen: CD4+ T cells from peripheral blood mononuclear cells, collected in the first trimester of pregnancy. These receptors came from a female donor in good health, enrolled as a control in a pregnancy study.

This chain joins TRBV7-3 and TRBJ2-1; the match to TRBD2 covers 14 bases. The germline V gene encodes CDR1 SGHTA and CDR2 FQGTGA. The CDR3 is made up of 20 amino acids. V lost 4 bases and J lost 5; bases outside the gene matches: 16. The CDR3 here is CASSSSPGLAGVPTDNEQFF. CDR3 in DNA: TGTGCCAGCAGCTCTTCGCCGGGACTAGCGGGGGTCCCGACGGACAATGAGCAGTTCTTC.

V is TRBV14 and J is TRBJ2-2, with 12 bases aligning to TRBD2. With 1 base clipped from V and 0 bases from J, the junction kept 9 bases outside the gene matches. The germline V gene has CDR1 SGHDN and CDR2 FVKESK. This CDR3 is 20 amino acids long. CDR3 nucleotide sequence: TGTGCCAGCAGCCAAGCTTACGGGGCTAGCGGGAGGGCGAACACCGGGGAGCTGTTTTTT. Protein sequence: CASSQAYGASGRANTGELFF. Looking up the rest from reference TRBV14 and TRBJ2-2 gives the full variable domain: EAGVTQFPSHSVIEKGQTVTLRCDPISGHDNLYWYRRVMGKEIKFLLHFVKESKQDESGMPNNRFLAERTGGTYSTLKVQPAELEDSGVYFCASSQAYGASGRANTGELFFGEGSRLTVL.

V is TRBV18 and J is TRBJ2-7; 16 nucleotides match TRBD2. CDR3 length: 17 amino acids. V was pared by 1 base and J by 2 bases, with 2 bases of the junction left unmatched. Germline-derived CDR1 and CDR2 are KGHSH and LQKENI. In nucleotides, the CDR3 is TGTGCCAGCTCACCACGGGGACTAGCGGGAGGGACCTACGAGCAGTACTTC. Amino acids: CASSPRGLAGGTYEQYF.

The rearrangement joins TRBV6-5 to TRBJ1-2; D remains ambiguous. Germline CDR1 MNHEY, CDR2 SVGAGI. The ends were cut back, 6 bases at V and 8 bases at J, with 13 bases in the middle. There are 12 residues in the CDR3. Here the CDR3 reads CASRSTVGGYTF. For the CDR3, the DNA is TGTGCCAGCAGGTCCACAGTCGGCGGCTACACCTTC.